This TCR beta chain was retrieved from a study of CD8 T cells in ankylosing spondylitis. Findings and limits, study-wide: Reportedly, matched ankylosing spondylitis synovial fluid was significantly enriched for disease-linked clones. Relatively scarce in peripheral blood, disease-linked clones were CD8+.

Ten or more counts support this clonotype. Antigen unknown. This CDR3 contains 14 residues. Per the germline V gene, CDR1 is KGHSY and CDR2 is FQNENV. V shed 8 bases and J 1 base; nucleotides not matched to a gene: 5. Libraries of TCR beta came from quantitative 5'-RACE with molecular barcodes. TCRdb reprocessed the 5' RACE reads via MiXCR and lists one record per CDR3 protein. Seen here are about 36,000 distinct CDR3 sequences, roughly an eighth observed once, and the top ten hold about 30%. This chain connects TRBV16 to TRBJ1-1, with TRBD1 matching 9 bases. Specimen: synovial fluid, either unsorted or a sorted T cell fraction (not recorded which). The sequence came from a male donor with ankylosing spondylitis. This CDR3 reads CASYPDRGNTEAFF. The CDR3 nucleotides read TGTGCCAGCTACCCGGACAGGGGGAACACTGAAGCTTTCTTT.